The next 27 T cell receptor beta chains were all read from a single sample in a study of regulatory T cells in long-lasting Graves disease. Time point noted: persistent/refractory GD, antithyroid drugs over 5 years with positive TRAb. RNA isolated from PBMCs was used to make the TCR library. Both iRepertoire HTBI primers and Arm-PCR of CDR3 regions were used to build the TCR beta libraries. Using its own MiXCR run on the multiplex PCR reads, TCRdb lists one record per CDR3 protein. The table has roughly 400,000 distinct CDR3 sequences, less than 25% seen once. The input for sequencing was peripheral blood mononuclear cells (PBMCs), taken when the disease was refractory, from a patient treated with antithyroid drugs. Every receptor here comes from a female donor with Graves disease.

The rearrangement links TRBV28 to TRBJ2-7; D might be TRBD1 (5 bases). Germline V gives CDR1 MDHEN, CDR2 SYDVKM. V lost 8 bases and J lost 2, with 16 bases in between. The CDR3 extends over 14 amino acids. Here the CDR3 reads CASAPRSDTYEQYF. Here the CDR3 DNA reads TGTGCCAGCGCTCCCCGTTCGGACACCTACGAGCAGTACTTC.

This clonotype was seen repeatedly, ten times or more. The rearrangement uses TRBV7-9 and TRBJ1-1; no clear D gene. In germline, CDR1 is SEHNR, CDR2 FQNEAQ (reference sequence). The CDR3 sequence is 13 residues long. V dropped 1 base and J dropped 4 bases, with 7 bases sitting between them. CDR3 nucleotides: TGTGCCAGCAGCTTAGGTAGTTCCACTGAAGCTTTCTTT. Residues: CASSLGSSTEAFF.

The sample holds many counts of this clonotype. CDR3 loop: CASSIEGARSYEQYF. CDR3 DNA sequence: TGTGCCAGTAGTATCGAGGGCGCCCGGTCCTACGAGCAGTACTTC. V and J are TRBV19 and TRBJ2-7; maybe TRBD2 (5 bases). The CDR3 loop spans 15 amino acids. CDR1 is LNHDA and CDR2 is SQIVND in the germline V gene (reference sequence). V was trimmed by 3 bases and J by 1 base, leaving 13 bases between them.

This rearrangement joins TRBV11-2 to TRBJ2-7, with D tentatively TRBD2 (5 bases). V lost 5 bases, J lost 2 bases, and 13 bases lay in between. The CDR3 contains 14 residues. Looked up from germline, CDR1 is SGHAT and CDR2 is FQNNGV. Here the CDR3 DNA reads TGTGCCAGCAGCCGGACCGACGGGACCTACGAGCAGTACTTC. It yields the protein CASSRTDGTYEQYF.

A note on this clonotype: Because the CDR3 is missing its conserved closing phenylalanine or tryptophan, this is likely a read error. The rearrangement uses TRBV12-3 or TRBV12-4 and TRBJ1-1, with a tentative D call TRBD1 (6 bases). V lost 6 bases and J lost 6, with 14 bases in between. This CDR3 has 13 amino acids. CDR3 residues: CASSSGQFPEAFS. CDR3 in DNA: TGTGCCAGCAGCAGCGGACAGTTTCCTGAAGCTTTCTCT.

This clonotype is a singleton in its sample. V is TRBV6-2 or TRBV6-3 and J is TRBJ2-2; 11 bases map to TRBD1. V gave up 4 bases and J gave up 3 bases; unmatched junction bases: 1. Germline loops: CDR1 MNHEY, CDR2 SVGEGT. This CDR3 contains 15 residues. CDR3 amino acids: CASSWTGGDTGELFF. CDR3 coding DNA: TGTGCCAGCAGTTGGACAGGGGGCGACACCGGGGAGCTGTTTTTT.

This clonotype has only a few counts. A much larger clone is a single base away; this may be a read error. The chain has TRBV6-1 and TRBJ1-5; 7 bases line up with TRBD1. The CDR3 loop spans 18 amino acids. With 4 bases clipped from V and 6 bases from J, the junction kept 18 bases outside the gene matches. In germline, CDR1 is MNHNS, CDR2 SASEGT. CDR3 sequence: CASSGSETGLGRLQPQHF. CDR3 in DNA: TGTGCCAGCAGTGGATCGGAGACAGGGCTCGGCAGGCTTCAGCCCCAGCATTTT.

This clonotype was counted at least ten times. The CDR3 sequence: CSASGQSSYNSPLHF. In DNA, the CDR3 is TGCAGTGCTAGTGGACAGAGCTCCTATAATTCACCCCTCCACTTT. The chain joins TRBV20-1 to TRBJ1-6, with D possibly being TRBD1 (6 bases). CDR3 size: 15 residues. The germline gives CDR1 DFQATT, CDR2 SNEGSKA (reference sequence). Trimming cost V 3 bases and J 0 bases, with 9 bases left between them.

This clonotype appeared once. One end of the junction does not line up with germline, which may come from a read error. The gene calls are TRBV12-3 or TRBV12-4 and TRBJ2-7, with 11 bases that match TRBD2. The CDR3 is 16 amino acids. The CDR3 DNA is TGCGCCAGCAGCCTAGCCACTAGCGGGAGTGTCTACGAGCAGTACTTC. Translation gives CASSLATSGSVYEQYF.

In this sample, this clonotype turned up many times. The chain uses TRBV5-1 and TRBJ2-7; a weak D match, TRBD1 (6 bases). The germline V gene has CDR1 SGHRS and CDR2 YFSETQ. This CDR3 spans 17 amino acids. V was trimmed by 4 bases and J by 3 bases, leaving 23 bases between them. The CDR3 nucleotides are TGCGCCAGCAGCCGATCACAGGGAATTGGACGAGGCTACGAGCAGTACTTC. Translation gives CASSRSQGIGRGYEQYF.

Ten or more counts support this clonotype. V gene TRBV2 combines with J gene TRBJ2-7; possibly TRBD1 or TRBD2 for D (6 bases each). V shed 9 bases and J shed 5 bases, with 14 bases lying between them. Germline V gene sequence: CDR1 SNHLY, CDR2 FYNNEI. This CDR3 comprises 12 residues. CDR3 sequence: CASNRDFDEQYF. The CDR3 DNA reads TGTGCCAGTAACAGGGACTTTGACGAGCAGTACTTC.

CDR3: CASSGTGNTGELFF. The CDR3 region has the DNA TGTGCCAGCAGCGGTACAGGGAACACCGGGGAGCTGTTTTTT. The rearrangement joins TRBV7-6 to TRBJ2-2; TRBD1 is a possible D gene (5 bases). The CDR3 runs to 14 residues. Germline V gene sequence: CDR1 SGHVS, CDR2 FNYEAQ. Trimming pared 5 bases from V and 1 base from J, leaving 8 bases between. The variable domain in full, with the rest retrieved from reference TRBV7-6 and TRBJ2-2, is GAGVSQSPRYKVTKRGQDVALRCDPISGHVSLYWYRQALGQGPEFLTYFNYEAQQDKSGLPNDRFSAERPEGSISTLTIQRTEQRDSAMYRCASSGTGNTGELFFGEGSRLTVL.

This clonotype was observed a few times. The chain recombines TRBV27 with TRBJ1-5; D is uncertain. The CDR3 has 15 residues. The germline V and J ends were trimmed by 5 bases and 3 bases, with 14 bases remaining between them. Germline-derived CDR1 and CDR2 are MNHEY and SMNVEV (reference sequence). In nucleotides, the CDR3 is TGTGCCAGCAGTCCGGTACTGGCGTTCAATCAGCCCCAGCATTTT. This encodes CASSPVLAFNQPQHF.

The chain uses TRBV14 and TRBJ1-4; D is unclear. Germline V gene data show CDR1 as SGHDN and CDR2 as FVKESK. The CDR3 contains 17 residues. The V end lost 1 base, the J end lost 6 bases, and 18 bases lay between the germline ends. CDR3: CASSQVGSPPRDEKLFF. The DNA of the CDR3 is TGTGCCAGCAGCCAAGTGGGGTCGCCACCTCGGGATGAAAAACTGTTTTTT.

About this clonotype itself: A much larger clonotype is one base distant, so this may be a read error. The gene calls are TRBV5-8 and TRBJ2-7; 7 nucleotides line up with TRBD1. The V segment lost 3 bases and the J segment 3 bases; nucleotides outside the gene matches: 3. Germline-derived CDR1 and CDR2 are SGHTS and YDEGEE. The CDR3 totals 13 residues. CDR3 loop: CASSSGQIYEQYF. The CDR3 DNA sequence: TGTGCCAGCAGCTCGGGACAGATCTACGAGCAGTACTTC.

This clonotype showed up just a few times. At one end, the junction sequence differs from germline, possibly due to a read error. V usage is TRBV2 and J usage is TRBJ2-6, with a tentative D call TRBD1 (5 bases). This CDR3 comprises 15 residues. CDR1 and CDR2 from the germline V gene are SNHLY and FYNNEI. The CDR3 DNA is TGTGCCAGCAGTGATTGGATATCTGGGGCCAGCGTCCTGACTTTC. Translated, it gives CASSDWISGASVLTF.

This clonotype was observed a few times. This chain connects TRBV7-9 to TRBJ2-7; 8 positions match TRBD2. The CDR3 length is 14 residues. Trimming removed 5 bases from V and 5 bases from J; junction bases left unmatched: 8. Germline CDR1 is SEHNR and CDR2 is FQNEAQ (reference sequence). The CDR3 region is CASSRRAGAHEQYF. Written as DNA, the CDR3 is TGTGCCAGCAGCAGAAGAGCGGGAGCCCACGAGCAGTACTTC.

The chain couples TRBV20-1 to TRBJ2-5; D remains unclear. Germline assignment: CDR1 DFQATT and CDR2 SNEGSKA (reference sequence). CDR3 length equals 13 residues. V was clipped by 4 bases and J by 1 base, with 10 bases between them. CDR3 region: CSAMTVGQETQYF. CDR3 bases: TGCAGTGCTATGACCGTAGGCCAAGAGACCCAGTACTTC.

The chain couples TRBV7-8 to TRBJ2-7; the match to TRBD1 covers 7 bases. Germline values: CDR1 SGHVS, CDR2 FQNEAQ. This CDR3 region has 16 residues. After removal of 1 base from V and 0 bases from J, the junction contained 6 bases not matched to a gene. The CDR3 sequence: CASSLDSGTASYEQYF. As DNA, the CDR3 is TGTGCCAGCAGCTTAGATAGTGGGACAGCCTCCTACGAGCAGTACTTC.

The chain links TRBV20-1 to TRBJ2-7; D is unresolved. Per the germline V gene, CDR1 is DFQATT and CDR2 is SNEGSKA (reference sequence). The CDR3 is made up of 11 amino acids. The V end lost 0 bases, the J end lost 4 bases, and 4 bases lay between the germline ends. The CDR3 region is CSARESYEQYF. As DNA, the CDR3 is TGCAGTGCTAGAGAAAGTTACGAGCAGTACTTC.

This clonotype was counted between two and nine times. V usage is TRBV13 and J usage is TRBJ1-1; D is uncertain. CDR1 is PRHDT and CDR2 is FYEKMQ in the germline V gene (reference sequence). This CDR3 spans 13 amino acids. V was shortened by 5 bases and J by 5 bases, with 12 bases between the two germline ends. The CDR3 is CASSGGLRTEAFF. CDR3 nucleotide sequence: TGTGCCAGCAGCGGCGGGCTTAGGACTGAAGCTTTCTTT.

This clonotype was recorded a few times. The V call is TRBV18, the J call TRBJ2-7; 11 nucleotides align to TRBD1. The CDR3 runs to 15 residues. Germline CDR1 and CDR2: KGHSH and LQKENI. The J segment lost 3 bases and the V segment lost 6 bases, leaving 7 bases of the junction unmatched. The CDR3 region is CASSHGTGGLYEQYF. The CDR3 DNA reads TGTGCCAGCTCTCACGGGACAGGGGGGCTCTACGAGCAGTACTTC.

CDR3 sequence (DNA): TGCAGTGCTCAAACGGGACTAGCGGGCGAGCAGTACTTC. It yields the protein CSAQTGLAGEQYF. This chain connects TRBV20-1 to TRBJ2-7; 12 bases align to TRBD2. The CDR3 is made up of 13 amino acids. Trimming cost V 5 bases and J 6 bases; bases outside gene matches: 5. The germline gives CDR1 DFQATT, CDR2 SNEGSKA (reference sequence).

Comment on this clonotype: At one boundary the junction diverges from the germline segment, which might be a read error. The chain uses TRBV6-1 and TRBJ2-2, with D possibly being TRBD1 or TRBD2 (5 bases each). CDR3 size: 13 residues. In germline, CDR1 is MNHNS, CDR2 SASEGT. In DNA form, the CDR3 reads TGTGCCAGCAGTGCGTGGGATTTGGGGGAGCCGTTTTTT. Its protein product is CASSAWDLGEPFF.

This clonotype showed up just a few times. The rearrangement uses TRBV6-2 or TRBV6-3 and TRBJ2-2; no reliable D call. CDR3 length equals 13 residues. Germline CDR1 is MNHEY and CDR2 is SVGEGT. V was pared by 2 bases and J by 5 bases, with 6 bases between. As DNA, the CDR3 is TGTGCCAGCAGTTACCTGTCGACCGGGGAGCTGTTTTTT. It is translated as CASSYLSTGELFF.

This chain links TRBV20-1 with TRBJ1-1, with TRBD1 matching 11 bases. The germline V gene has CDR1 DFQATT and CDR2 SNEGSKA (reference sequence). The CDR3 loop spans 13 amino acids. CDR3 nucleotide sequence: TGCAGCGCCAGGGACAGGGGGTACACTGAAGCTTTCTTT. It translates to CSARDRGYTEAFF.

This clonotype was picked up many times. The V and J genes are TRBV6-1 and TRBJ2-7; either TRBD1 or TRBD2 may fit D (5 bases each). V shed 6 bases and J shed 2 bases, with 20 bases lying between them. The CDR3 has 16 residues. The V gene's germline CDR1 is MNHNS and CDR2 SASEGT. CDR3 nucleotides: TGTGCCAGCAGCGTATGGGGGAAAGACAGTCCCTACGAGCAGTACTTC. It yields the protein CASSVWGKDSPYEQYF.